This TCR beta chain originates from a study of regulatory T cells in long-lasting Graves disease. On this clonotype itself: The antigen is undetermined.

Time point: newly diagnosed GD, antithyroid drugs for less than 3 months. There was RNA extracted from PBMCs, and the TCR library was made from it. Building of the TCR beta libraries involved iRepertoire HTBI primers and Arm-PCR of CDR3 regions. Each CDR3 protein gets one entry after TCRdb re-called the multiplex PCR reads with MiXCR. The table includes around 450,000 distinct CDR3 sequences, about 17% detected once. Study outcomes and limitations: Persistent patients had a count of shared public clonotypes (around 2,700) that exceeded that of new patients (approximately 1,000).

The data also belong to a second study, concerning T cells in Graves' hyperthyroidism and ophthalmopathy. As reported in that work: Uncontrolled infection, other autoimmune disease, pregnancy and lactation each barred patients from inclusion.

Sequenced here: peripheral blood mononuclear cells (PBMCs), sampled at new diagnosis, from a patient treated with antithyroid drugs. This TCR derives from a middle-aged man with Graves disease.

CDR3 bases: TGTGCCAGCCACCCCGGGGAGAACACTGAAGCTTTCTTT. This sequence encodes CASHPGENTEAFF. The chain combines TRBV19 with TRBJ1-1; the D is unclear. The CDR3 runs 13 residues. The V gene lost 9 bases and the J gene lost 1 base, with 12 bases spanning the gap. The germline CDR1 and CDR2 sequences are LNHDA and SQIVND (reference sequence).